The 5 T cell receptor beta chains reported below all come from one sample, sequenced in a study of vaccination and CD4 T cells after COVID-19. Their antigens remain unidentified. Sample treatment: approximately 10-day PBMC culture with coronavirus spike peptide pools or control peptides (ViraFEST assay). Those CD4+ T cells from the unexposed donor predate the COVID-19 pandemic (2011-2018). An Oncomine TCR Beta short-read assay was used to sequence the DNA from cultured CD4+ T cells. The template was genomic DNA from cultured CD4+ T cells. TCRdb re-analysed the PCR reads in MiXCR, keeping a single row per CDR3 protein. The sample shows thousands of distinct CDR3 sequences, approximately 28% of them seen only once. The sample consisted of CD4+ T cells from blood, cultured in vitro. The receptors come from a human donor in good health.

This clonotype was recorded a few times. CDR3 loop: CASSLAPGRASTDTQYF. Here the CDR3 DNA reads TGTGCCAGCAGCTTAGCCCCGGGGAGGGCGAGCACAGATACGCAGTATTTT. The V and J genes are TRBV7-6 and TRBJ2-3, with 7 bases lining up with TRBD2. Trimming took 0 bases from V and 0 from J; bases not matched to a gene: 6. Germline CDR1 reads SGHVS; CDR2 reads FNYEAQ. The CDR3 runs to 17 residues.

The V gene is TRBV19, the J gene TRBJ2-1; TRBD2 agrees at 7 bases. Germline CDR1 reads LNHDA; CDR2 reads SQIVND (reference sequence). The junction had 9 bases not matched to a gene; V was cut back by 6 bases and J by 1 base. The CDR3 covers 16 residues. The CDR3 loop reads CASSSLSGVSYNEQFF. In DNA, the CDR3 is TGTGCCAGTAGCTCCCTCAGCGGGGTATCCTACAATGAGCAGTTCTTC.

The rearrangement links TRBV30 to TRBJ2-5; 9 positions agree with TRBD2. Germline values: CDR1 GTSNPN, CDR2 SVGIG (reference sequence). CDR3 length equals 14 residues. V lost 6 bases and J lost 4; bases outside the gene matches: 9. The chain's CDR3 is CACSSGGWSETQYF. Written as DNA, the CDR3 is TGTGCCTGTAGTAGCGGGGGTTGGTCAGAGACCCAGTACTTC. The variable domain in full, with the rest retrieved from reference TRBV30 and TRBJ2-5, is SQTIHQWPATLVQPVGSPLSLECTVEGTSNPNLYWYRQAAGRGLQLLFYSVGIGQISSEVPQNLSASRPQDRQFILSSKKLLLSDSGFYLCACSSGGWSETQYFGPGTRLLVL.

This clonotype has only a few counts. The chain links TRBV10-3 to TRBJ1-2; TRBD1 might be the D (6 bases). Germline values: CDR1 ENHRY, CDR2 SYGVKD. Trimming removed 0 bases at V and 4 bases at J, with 30 bases between. This CDR3 spans 21 amino acids. The CDR3 DNA reads as TGTGCCATCAGTGAGTCGGATGCACAGGGTGGCCACTATTTGGGCCTCTATGGCTACACCTTC. It encodes CAISESDAQGGHYLGLYGYTF.

This clonotype has a handful of counts. This rearrangement joins TRBV12-3 or TRBV12-4 to TRBJ2-5; the D gene is possibly TRBD1 (6 bases). Trimming took off 4 bases at V and 2 bases at J, with 11 bases between the two ends. The CDR3 runs 14 residues. For the CDR3, the DNA is TGTGCCAGCAGTTCCGGGACACGGCAAGAGACCCAGTACTTC. Encoded protein: CASSSGTRQETQYF.